The 27 T cell receptor beta chains below come from one sample, sequenced in a study of blood T cell repertoires in COVID-19. Here immunoSEQ multiplex PCR was the method, and the copy in TCRdb shows in-frame clones only, minus some. The sample shows over 350,000 clones, more than 75% of them seen only once. Sequenced: PBMCs or T cells enriched from blood (not recorded which). All receptors derive from a woman in her forties or fifties who had recovered from COVID-19.

The chain couples TRBV19 to TRBJ2-7, with unresolved D. This CDR3 has 13 amino acids. In germline, CDR1 is LNHDA, CDR2 SQIVND (reference sequence). Trimming removed 5 bases from V and 6 bases from J, with 14 bases in between. The CDR3 loop is CASSGSFLSEQYF. The CDR3 DNA reads TGTGCCAGTAGTGGTTCCTTTCTGAGCGAGCAGTACTTC. Variable domain in full (rest from reference TRBV19 and TRBJ2-7): DGGITQSPKYLFRKEGQNVTLSCEQNLNHDAMYWYRQDPGQGLRLIYYSQIVNDFQKGDIAEGYSVSREKKESFPLTVTSAQKNPTAFYLCASSGSFLSEQYFGPGTRLTVT.

The rearrangement uses TRBV30 and TRBJ1-2; the D is unclear. This CDR3 comprises 13 residues. Germline CDR1 and CDR2: GTSNPN and SVGIG (reference sequence). V was pared by 5 bases and J by 4 bases, with 14 bases between. CDR3 protein: CAWVRGPGYGYTF. In DNA, the CDR3 is TGTGCCTGGGTTCGCGGCCCCGGCTATGGCTACACCTTC. Using reference TRBV30 and TRBJ1-2 for the parts outside the CDR3, the full variable domain is SQTIHQWPATLVQPVGSPLSLECTVEGTSNPNLYWYRQAAGRGLQLLFYSVGIGQISSEVPQNLSASRPQDRQFILSSKKLLLSDSGFYLCAWVRGPGYGYTFGSGTRLTVV.

The chain joins TRBV24-1 to TRBJ2-3; TRBD2 agrees at 8 bases. CDR3 length: 16 amino acids. Germline lookup yields CDR1 KGHDR and CDR2 SFDVKD. Trimming at V came to 2 bases and at J to 4 bases, leaving 7 bases not matched to a gene. CDR3: CATSDSRTSYSDTQYF. CDR3 in DNA: TGTGCCACCAGTGATTCCCGGACTAGCTACTCAGATACGCAGTATTTT.

V gene TRBV3-1 (or the pseudogene TRBV3-2) combines with J gene TRBJ1-5; D is unclear. Germline CDR1 reads LGHDT; CDR2 reads YNNKEL (reference sequence). V gave up 1 base and J gave up 3 bases, with 4 bases separating them. The length of the CDR3 is 13 residues. Written as DNA, the CDR3 is TGTGCCAGCAGCCAAGCCTACAATCAGCCCCAGCATTTT. Amino acids: CASSQAYNQPQHF.

V gene TRBV4-1 combines with J gene TRBJ1-5; a possible D gene is TRBD1 (5 bases). Looked up from germline, CDR1 is MGHRA and CDR2 is YSYEKL. V was pared by 4 bases and J by 0 bases, with 13 bases between. This CDR3 comprises 16 residues. CDR3 sequence (DNA): TGCGCCAGCAGCCTGAGGGGCGGGAATAGCAATCAGCCCCAGCATTTT. As protein: CASSLRGGNSNQPQHF.

The CDR3: CASSVPRDRSTDTQYF. DNA for the CDR3: TGTGCCAGCAGTGTCCCCCGGGACAGGAGCACAGATACGCAGTATTTT. The V and J genes are TRBV6-1 and TRBJ2-3; 8 nucleotides line up with TRBD1. The CDR3 extends over 16 amino acids. The V gene's germline CDR1 is MNHNS and CDR2 SASEGT. V was pared by 4 bases and J by 0 bases, with 6 bases of the junction left unmatched.

The rearrangement joins TRBV28 to TRBJ1-2; D call uncertain. CDR3 length: 16 amino acids. V gave up 8 bases and J gave up 4 bases, with 23 bases separating them. The germline V gene encodes CDR1 MDHEN and CDR2 SYDVKM. CDR3 region: CASGPSSGGHLYGYTF. The CDR3 coding sequence is TGTGCCAGCGGACCCTCCTCAGGAGGTCACCTCTATGGCTACACCTTC.

The V gene is TRBV5-1, the J gene TRBJ2-1; TRBD2 agrees at 10 bases. With 1 base clipped from V and 4 bases from J, the junction kept 2 bases outside the gene matches. This CDR3 spans 15 amino acids. Germline V gene lookup returns CDR1 SGHRS and CDR2 YFSETQ. CDR3 protein: CASSLSSGGYNEQFF. The CDR3 coding sequence is TGCGCCAGCAGCTTGAGTAGCGGGGGGTACAATGAGCAGTTCTTC.

V is TRBV10-3 and J is TRBJ1-2; the match to TRBD1 covers 9 bases. J was trimmed by 3 bases and V by 2 bases; bases with no gene match: 4. The CDR3 has 15 residues. CDR1 ENHRY and CDR2 SYGVKD come from the germline V gene. The CDR3 coding sequence is TGTGCCATCAGTGAGAGTTGGACAGGGGACTATGGCTACACCTTC. This encodes CAISESWTGDYGYTF.

The V and J genes are TRBV24-1 and TRBJ1-2; D is unresolved. Trimming left V 9 bases short and J 4 bases short, with 14 bases between. Germline CDR1 KGHDR, CDR2 SFDVKD. This CDR3 is 13 amino acids long. The CDR3 is CATQKRYGYGYTF. CDR3 sequence (DNA): TGTGCCACCCAGAAGAGGTATGGCTATGGCTACACCTTC.

The CDR3 nucleotides are TGTGCCAGCATCACAGGGGTAAACACTGAAGCTTTCTTT. Translated, it gives CASITGVNTEAFF. J is TRBJ1-1 and V is TRBV6-6; 7 bases fit TRBD1. The germline CDR1 and CDR2 sequences are MNHNY and SVGAGI (reference sequence). V shed 7 bases, J shed 2 bases, and the junction held 4 bases outside the gene matches. The CDR3 is 13 amino acids.

V and J are TRBV3-1 (or the pseudogene TRBV3-2) and TRBJ1-6, with 7 positions matching TRBD1. The germline CDR1 and CDR2 sequences are LGHDT and YNNKEL (reference sequence). The V and J ends lost 3 bases and 9 bases, in that order; junction bases with no gene match: 8. The CDR3 covers 15 residues. The CDR3 is CASSQGTAFSSPLHF. The DNA of the CDR3 is TGTGCCAGCAGCCAGGGGACAGCCTTCAGTTCACCCCTCCACTTT.

This clone was seen just once. The chain recombines TRBV4-1 with TRBJ2-3, with 8 bases lining up with TRBD1. The CDR3 consists of 16 residues. After removal of 1 base from V and 3 bases from J, the junction contained 6 bases not matched to a gene. Germline V lookup: CDR1 MGHRA, CDR2 YSYEKL. The CDR3 DNA sequence: TGCGCCAGCAGCCAAGGACAGGGGCGAAGGACAGATACGCAGTATTTT. Protein sequence: CASSQGQGRRTDTQYF.

The chain has TRBV7-9 and TRBJ2-7; D might be TRBD2 (5 bases). This CDR3 region has 14 residues. Trimming left V 1 base short and J 4 bases short, with 11 bases between. The germline V gene encodes CDR1 SEHNR and CDR2 FQNEAQ (reference sequence). CDR3 region: CASSLGGSAYEQYF. In DNA form, the CDR3 reads TGTGCCAGCAGCTTAGGCGGGTCAGCGTACGAGCAGTACTTC.

A word on this clone: Other DNA sequences of this sample code for an identical CDR3. The CDR3 loop reads CASSYSTGGNYGYTF. The CDR3 coding sequence is TGTGCCAGCAGTTACTCAACAGGGGGCAACTATGGCTACACCTTC. The chain is built from TRBV6-5 and TRBJ1-2; 9 positions agree with TRBD1. There are 15 residues in the CDR3. Germline CDR1 reads MNHEY; CDR2 reads SVGAGI. Losses at the gene ends were 0 bases for V and 2 bases for J; bases not matched to a gene: 1.

This chain links TRBV3-1 (or the pseudogene TRBV3-2) with TRBJ2-5; D gene ambiguous. The V end lost 5 bases, the J end lost 5 bases, and 15 bases lay between the germline ends. CDR3 size: 14 residues. Germline CDR1 reads LGHDT; CDR2 reads YNNKEL (reference sequence). CDR3 nucleotide sequence: TGTGCCAGCAGCTCCCAAGCCGCGTTCGAGACCCAGTACTTC. Its protein product is CASSSQAAFETQYF.

The chain uses TRBV7-8 and TRBJ1-4; no clear D gene. This CDR3 region has 15 residues. From germline, CDR1 is SGHVS and CDR2 FQNEAQ. V lost 5 bases to trimming and J lost 4 bases, with 14 bases between them. The CDR3 reads CASSDMRAGNEKLFF. The CDR3 nucleotides read TGTGCCAGCAGCGATATGAGGGCCGGTAATGAAAAACTGTTTTTT. The whole variable domain, filled in from reference TRBV7-8 and TRBJ1-4, reads GAGVSQSPRYKVAKRGQDVALRCDPISGHVSLFWYQQALGQGPEFLTYFQNEAQLDKSGLPSDRFFAERPEGSVSTLKIQRTQQEDSAVYLCASSDMRAGNEKLFFGSGTQLSVL.

The gene calls are TRBV10-3 and TRBJ2-1; TRBD1 might be the D (5 bases). This CDR3 contains 15 residues. Trimming pared 2 bases from V and 4 bases from J, leaving 12 bases between. Germline values: CDR1 ENHRY, CDR2 SYGVKD. CDR3 bases: TGTGCCATCAGTGAGACTATGGACACGTACAATGAGCAGTTCTTC. Its translation is CAISETMDTYNEQFF.

The genes are TRBV6-5 and TRBJ1-2; tentatively, D is TRBD1 (5 bases). Germline CDR1 reads MNHEY; CDR2 reads SVGAGI. The CDR3 consists of 12 residues. Trimming removed 8 bases from V and 5 bases from J, with 12 bases in between. The CDR3 coding sequence is TGTGCCAGCCTCAGGGTGGGTTATGGCTACACCTTC. Translated: CASLRVGYGYTF.

The V call is TRBV5-3, the J call TRBJ1-5; no firm D call. TRBV5-3 is designated an ORF whose function remains uncertain. V was cut by 4 bases and J by 6 bases, with 17 bases left in between. This CDR3 is built from 15 residues. The CDR3 is CARSPARSIGQPQHF. In DNA, the CDR3 is TGTGCCAGAAGCCCAGCTAGGAGTATCGGTCAGCCCCAGCATTTT.

The rearrangement links TRBV19 to TRBJ2-6; 11 bases align to TRBD1. Germline V CDR1 and CDR2: LNHDA, SQIVND (reference sequence). Trimming removed 7 bases from V and 1 base from J; junction bases left unmatched: 3. The CDR3 length is 16 residues. The CDR3, as DNA: TGTGCCAGTACTGGACAGGGGGCATCTGGGGCCAACGTCCTGACTTTC. Translating it yields CASTGQGASGANVLTF. The variable domain in full, with the rest retrieved from reference TRBV19 and TRBJ2-6, is DGGITQSPKYLFRKEGQNVTLSCEQNLNHDAMYWYRQDPGQGLRLIYYSQIVNDFQKGDIAEGYSVSREKKESFPLTVTSAQKNPTAFYLCASTGQGASGANVLTFGAGSRLTVL.

The CDR3 loop reads CSTRQGAQEQYF. For the CDR3, the DNA is TGCAGCACTAGACAGGGGGCGCAGGAGCAGTACTTC. This chain joins TRBV29-1 and TRBJ2-7; 10 bases align to TRBD1. Germline CDR1 reads SQVTM; CDR2 reads ANQGSEA. The CDR3 is made up of 12 amino acids. V shed 8 bases, J shed 7 bases, and the junction held 8 bases outside the gene matches.

The V and J genes are TRBV7-8 and TRBJ1-2; D might be TRBD1 (6 bases). This CDR3 contains 15 residues. Germline lookup yields CDR1 SGHVS and CDR2 FQNEAQ. Between the trimmed V and J ends, which lost 5 bases and 2 bases, there was a span of 15 bases. In DNA form, the CDR3 reads TGTGCCAGCAGCCCGAGAGGGGGTTTGAACTATGGCTACACCTTC. It translates to CASSPRGGLNYGYTF.

The chain couples TRBV28 to TRBJ1-5; 9 bases align to TRBD1. With 6 bases clipped from V and 6 bases from J, the junction kept 9 bases outside the gene matches. Germline loops: CDR1 MDHEN, CDR2 SYDVKM. CDR3 size: 15 residues. For the CDR3, the DNA is TGTGCCAGCAGAGAGGGGACAGGGAAAAGTCAGCCCCAGCATTTT. Protein sequence: CASREGTGKSQPQHF.

This clone was recorded once. This chain joins TRBV5-1 and TRBJ1-6; D remains unclear. V lost 3 bases, J lost 5 bases, and 3 bases lay in between. CDR1 SGHRS and CDR2 YFSETQ come from the germline V gene. This CDR3 has 12 residues. The CDR3 loop is CASSSNNSPLHF. CDR3 nucleotide sequence: TGCGCCAGCAGCTCAAATAATTCACCCCTCCACTTT. Full variable domain (outside the CDR3, taken from reference TRBV5-1 and TRBJ1-6): KAGVTQTPRYLIKTRGQQVTLSCSPISGHRSVSWYQQTPGQGLQFLFEYFSETQRNKGNFPGRFSGRQFSNSRSEMNVSTLELGDSALYLCASSSNNSPLHFGNGTRLTVT.

The rearrangement uses TRBV6-5 and TRBJ1-6, with TRBD1 matching 10 bases. CDR1 and CDR2 from the germline V gene are MNHEY and SVGAGI. V dropped 10 bases and J dropped 10; count of bases not matched to a gene: 10. This CDR3 is 14 amino acids long. This CDR3 is CATMTGGVGSPLHF. The CDR3 DNA sequence: TGTGCCACTATGACAGGGGGCGTGGGATCACCCCTCCACTTT.

For this clone: One junction end disagrees with the germline gene, perhaps due to a read error. V is TRBV5-1 and J is TRBJ1-1, with a weak D call TRBD1 (6 bases). Germline CDR1 SGHRS, CDR2 YFSETQ. The CDR3 length is 15 residues. The chain's CDR3 is CASRPIGQGLTGAFF. The DNA for the CDR3 is TGCGCCAGCAGGCCTATTGGGCAGGGGTTAACTGGAGCTTTCTTT.